The entry below gives a single T cell receptor (beta chain) sequence along with its context. Its binding antigen is unknown. Base quality data are lacking; no much larger clone is found one base away. The sample comes from a study of beta chain features in type 1 diabetes (dated by TCRdb to 2016 to 2019). Concerning the study at large: No differences in mean age, gender distribution, total cell number or subset yield were found between patients and healthy donors. In the study, recently diagnosed type 1 diabetes patients and matched healthy donors were compared on the TCRB repertoires of their sorted circulating CD4+ T cell subsets. A total of 90 million to 140 million sorted cells were examined across all samples, and RNA yield correlated strongly with the number of cells per subset. Naive and central memory subsets were obtained from all 30 or so donors, but regulatory and stem cell-like memory subsets were isolated from only 8 patients and roughly eight healthy donors. Here is what the overall study found, with its caveats: In all four CD4+ subsets, TCRB CDR3 length was moderately but significantly shorter in type 1 diabetes patients. Naive, central memory and regulatory TCRB repertoires appeared more similar among patients than among healthy donors. Because small numbers of individuals were included in the HLA sub-analyses, any influence of HLA type on TCRB rearrangement was left unresolved. Because cDNA rather than genomic DNA was sequenced, highly expressing activated cells could have been over-represented, although no difference in activation and CD3 levels was found between groups. Shorter templates might have been favored by PCR, but patient and control samples were amplified and corrected together, so both groups would have been affected equally by any skew. At VDJ recombination sites, type 1 diabetes patients had fewer insertions and more deleted nucleotides, which implies abnormalities in thymic rearrangement.

Inclusive of the bounding cysteine and phenylalanine, the CDR3 is 14 residues long. The sequence is cut down to CDR3 DNA, 42 bases in frame from base 1. The junction shows trimming of 6 bases on V and 5 bases on J, and the gene matches do not reach 8 bases of it. The germline V gene (reference sequence) specifies MNHEY as CDR1 and SMNVEV as CDR2. A single peripheral blood draw of about 116 mL on average was collected from each donor into heparinised tubes. Using a panel that included CD45RO, CCR7, CD25, CD127, CD95 and CD27, naive, central memory, regulatory and stem cell-like memory CD4+ T cells were sorted on a BD FACSAria II. Purity was above 95% for every sorted population. PBMCs were isolated right away by Lymphoprep density gradient centrifugation and were stained directly, without culture. So that batch effects would be minimized, each experiment stained and sorted samples in pairs, pairing one healthy donor with one patient.

The High Capacity cDNA Reverse Transcription Kit was used to reverse transcribe all of the isolated RNA, meaning that expressed TCRB transcripts were what got sequenced. Deep immunoSEQ sequencing was applied to naive, central memory and regulatory T cell samples, giving an average of around 3.8 million total reads per sample. After sorted cells were lysed in RLT buffer, RNA was extracted with DNase-treated RNeasy Micro or Mini kits, with the choice depending on cell number. To prevent cross-contamination, each cell subset was processed individually, whereas patient and healthy donor samples were processed jointly. The immunoSEQ multiplex PCR was used to amplify TCRB sequences from cDNA, generating 87-bp fragments that spanned the CDR3 region. Sequencing of the amplicons was done on the Illumina HiSeq platform. In the source study's methods: Synthetic template baselines were used to correct PCR bias computationally, reads within Hamming distance 2 were collapsed, and singletons that could not be merged were discarded. By aligning reads against IMGT, V, D and J genes, CDR3 length, and insertions or deletions at six rearrangement sites were assigned. Clonotype counts were normalized to sorted cell number within each subset before computing true diversity and Gini coefficients with the tcR R package. The overlap coefficient, calculated on TCRB nucleotide sequences, was used to quantify repertoire sharing. Out-of-frame TCRB sequences from naive cells were analyzed as a proxy for the pre-selection repertoire. Here the immuneACCESS table is served through TCRdb, limited to in-frame sequences with V and J called. Missing clones are a known gap in these copies; in checked studies unresolved V genes cover under half, and the rest lacks a known reason. That table furnishes V, J and clone size, whereas the DNA furnished D and trimming. This sample comprises roughly 350,000 clones, approximately 10% of them detected only once. The ten largest make up approximately 0.016% of the sample.

The sequenced sample was naive CD4+ T cells from blood. Explained via the paper, the cell subset or site label denotes: true naive CD4+ T cells. The V and J segments used are TRBV27 and TRBJ1-2, and TRBD1 matches 8 of the central bases. This receptor was obtained from a young woman in good health. The DNA reads as follows: TGTGCCAGCAGAGCGGACAGGGTAGGGTATGGCTACACCTTC. Translated, it reads CASRADRVGYGYTF.